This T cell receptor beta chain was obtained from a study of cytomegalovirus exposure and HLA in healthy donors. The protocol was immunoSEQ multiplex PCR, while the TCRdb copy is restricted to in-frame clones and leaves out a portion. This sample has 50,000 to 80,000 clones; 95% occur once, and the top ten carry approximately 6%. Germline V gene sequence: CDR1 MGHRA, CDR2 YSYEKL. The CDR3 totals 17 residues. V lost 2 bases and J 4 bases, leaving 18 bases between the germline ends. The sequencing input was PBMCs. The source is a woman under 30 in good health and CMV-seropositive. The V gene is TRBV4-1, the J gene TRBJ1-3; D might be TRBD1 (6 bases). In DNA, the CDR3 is TGCGCCAGCAGCCAATCTACCGGGACACTCGTCGGAAACACCATATATTTT. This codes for CASSQSTGTLVGNTIYF.